The 21 T cell receptor beta chains below all came from one sample that was sequenced in a study of healthy donors' naive CD4 and CD8 T cells. TCR libraries were built from 500 to 550 ng of total RNA by linear amplification. TCRdb re-analysed the reads in MiXCR, keeping a single row per CDR3 protein. Here the sample spans about 180,000 distinct CDR3 sequences, 65% to 80% being singletons. The sample consisted of naive CD4+ and CD8+ T cells sorted from blood, pooled from several donors. All receptors come from a pool of human donors in good health; the sample pools cells from several healthy donors.

This chain links TRBV6-2 or TRBV6-3 with TRBJ2-4; no clear D. V lost 5 bases to trimming and J lost 1 base, with 9 bases between them. Per germline, CDR1 MNHEY and CDR2 SVGEGT. CDR3 size: 14 residues. CDR3 residues: CASSLGMAKNIQYF. Written as DNA, the CDR3 is TGTGCCAGCAGTCTTGGTATGGCCAAAAACATTCAGTACTTC.

The genes are TRBV29-1 and TRBJ2-1, with D maybe TRBD1 (5 bases). The V end was cut by 0 bases, the J end by 0 bases, with 9 bases between. The germline CDR1 and CDR2 sequences are SQVTM and ANQGSEA. CDR3 length: 15 residues. This CDR3 is CSVEEGQVSYNEQFF. CDR3 coding DNA: TGCAGCGTTGAAGAGGGGCAGGTCTCCTACAATGAGCAGTTCTTC.

CDR3 protein: CASSIWGANEQFF. DNA for the CDR3: TGTGCCAGTAGTATCTGGGGGGCGAATGAGCAGTTCTTC. The chain recombines TRBV19 with TRBJ2-1; possibly TRBD1 or TRBD2 for D (6 bases each). The CDR3 contains 13 residues. Germline CDR1 LNHDA, CDR2 SQIVND (reference sequence). With 3 bases removed from V and 7 bases from J, the gap between germline ends came to 10 bases.

The chain recombines TRBV5-5 with TRBJ2-3, with D unresolved. Germline CDR1 reads SGHKS; CDR2 reads YYEKEE (reference sequence). V lost 4 bases and J 6 bases, leaving 9 bases between the germline ends. This CDR3 spans 12 amino acids. CDR3: CASSKVADTQYF. Written as DNA, the CDR3 is TGTGCCAGCAGCAAAGTTGCGGATACGCAGTATTTT.

V and J are TRBV29-1 and TRBJ2-5; D is uncertain. V was cut by 8 bases and J by 1 base, with 11 bases left in between. The CDR3 is made up of 12 amino acids. Per the germline V gene, CDR1 is SQVTM and CDR2 is ANQGSEA. The CDR3 region has the DNA TGCAGCCTTAGAAACCCCCAAGAGACCCAGTACTTC. It translates to CSLRNPQETQYF.

This chain connects TRBV19 to TRBJ1-2; 9 bases match TRBD1. CDR3 length equals 15 residues. With 5 bases clipped from V and 4 bases from J, the junction kept 8 bases outside the gene matches. The V gene's germline CDR1 is LNHDA and CDR2 SQIVND (reference sequence). This chain's CDR3 is CASSSPGQGSYGYTF. CDR3 in DNA: TGTGCCAGTAGTTCGCCGGGACAGGGAAGCTATGGCTACACCTTC.

This clonotype appeared once. CDR3 sequence reads: CASSPDRKSEAFF. In nucleotides, the CDR3 is TGTGCCAGCAGCCCCGACAGGAAATCTGAAGCTTTCTTT. The rearrangement links TRBV12-3 or TRBV12-4 to TRBJ1-1; possible D gene TRBD1, 6 bases. V was clipped by 6 bases and J by 6 bases, with 14 bases between them. The length of the CDR3 is 13 residues.

Comment on this clonotype: Germline and junction disagree at one end, which may indicate a read error. The J gene is TRBJ1-2, the V gene TRBV4-2, with 7 bases that match TRBD1. The germline V gene has CDR1 LGHNA and CDR2 YNFKEQ. The CDR3 loop spans 15 amino acids. CDR3 in DNA: TGCGCCAGCAGCCAACCCACCGGGACAGCGGATGGCTACACCTTC. Its protein is CASSQPTGTADGYTF.

This clonotype showed up just once. The genes are TRBV5-4 and TRBJ2-5, with 12 bases that match TRBD2. Germline loops: CDR1 SGHNT, CDR2 YYREEE (reference sequence). J gave up 5 bases and V 3 bases, and 5 bases lay outside the gene matches. This CDR3 spans 15 amino acids. CDR3 coding DNA: TGTGCCAGCAGCTCCCGGACTAGCGGGACGGAGACCCAGTACTTC. It specifies CASSSRTSGTETQYF.

This clonotype was observed a single time. The V gene is TRBV12-3 or TRBV12-4, the J gene TRBJ2-7, with D possibly matching TRBD1 (5 bases). The CDR3 spans 13 residues. The V gene lost 7 bases and the J gene lost 6 bases, with 16 bases spanning the gap. DNA for the CDR3: TGTGCCAGCACCTTGGGAACAGGTCGCGAGCAGTACTTC. Translating it yields CASTLGTGREQYF.

The chain combines TRBV7-9 with TRBJ1-1; weak D call: TRBD1 (6 bases). CDR3 length: 13 amino acids. Trimming took off 6 bases at V and 1 base at J, with 9 bases between the two ends. Germline V lookup: CDR1 SEHNR, CDR2 FQNEAQ (reference sequence). The CDR3: CASRWGQNTEAFF. CDR3 coding DNA: TGTGCCAGCAGGTGGGGACAGAACACTGAAGCTTTCTTT.

This rearrangement joins TRBV2 to TRBJ1-5; D may be TRBD1 (5 bases). Germline V CDR1 and CDR2: SNHLY, FYNNEI. The length of the CDR3 is 14 residues. V dropped 4 bases and J dropped 5 bases, with 12 bases sitting between them. CDR3 protein: CASSVRQTYQPQHF. CDR3 DNA sequence: TGTGCCAGCAGTGTCCGACAGACTTATCAGCCCCAGCATTTT.

The chain combines TRBV19 with TRBJ1-5; D not resolved. Germline assignment: CDR1 LNHDA and CDR2 SQIVND (reference sequence). This CDR3 comprises 13 residues. V lost 3 bases and J 6 bases, leaving 9 bases between the germline ends. Here the CDR3 DNA reads TGTGCCAGTAGTATTATTCCGGTTCAGCCCCAGCATTTT. Translating it yields CASSIIPVQPQHF.

The chain combines TRBV29-1 with TRBJ2-1; possible D gene TRBD2, 5 bases. Looked up from germline, CDR1 is SQVTM and CDR2 is ANQGSEA. V lost 1 base, J lost 7 bases, and 8 bases lay in between. The CDR3 loop spans 12 amino acids. CDR3 in amino acids: CSVEGRGNEQFF. CDR3 coding DNA: TGCAGCGTTGAAGGTCGGGGAAATGAGCAGTTCTTC.

The V and J genes are TRBV15 and TRBJ1-2; D gene uncertain. The germline V gene encodes CDR1 LNHNV and CDR2 YYDKDF (reference sequence). The CDR3 covers 12 residues. The ends were cut back, 9 bases at V and 4 bases at J, with 12 bases in the middle. The CDR3 coding sequence is TGTGCCACTAGCCTTGGCCGCTATGGCTACACCTTC. Its protein product is CATSLGRYGYTF.

The gene calls are TRBV19 and TRBJ2-1; 10 bases line up with TRBD2. This CDR3 region has 16 residues. Germline CDR1 reads LNHDA; CDR2 reads SQIVND (reference sequence). V lost 7 bases and J lost 3; bases outside the gene matches: 9. CDR3 bases: TGTGCCAGTACCCTGGGAGCGGGAGGGATCTACAATGAGCAGTTCTTC. This gives the protein CASTLGAGGIYNEQFF. Combining the CDR3 with reference TRBV19 and TRBJ2-1 gives the whole variable domain DGGITQSPKYLFRKEGQNVTLSCEQNLNHDAMYWYRQDPGQGLRLIYYSQIVNDFQKGDIAEGYSVSREKKESFPLTVTSAQKNPTAFYLCASTLGAGGIYNEQFFGPGTRLTVL.

The rearrangement links TRBV19 to TRBJ2-7, with TRBD2 matching over 9 bases. This CDR3 is built from 15 residues. V shed 5 bases and J 1 base; nucleotides not matched to a gene: 6. Germline V gene sequence: CDR1 LNHDA, CDR2 SQIVND (reference sequence). The CDR3 protein is CASSLGLAGSYEQYF. In nucleotides, the CDR3 is TGTGCCAGTAGTCTGGGACTAGCCGGGTCCTACGAGCAGTACTTC.

The rearrangement uses TRBV10-3 and TRBJ2-7, with D maybe TRBD2 (6 bases). V lost 0 bases and J lost 3, with 12 bases in between. CDR3 length: 15 residues. Germline CDR1 ENHRY, CDR2 SYGVKD. CDR3 nucleotide sequence: TGTGCCATCAGTGAGTCTCCCTCGGGGGTCTACGAGCAGTACTTC. Protein sequence: CAISESPSGVYEQYF.

The CDR3 loop is CASSPLGESKAFF. CDR3 bases: TGTGCCAGCAGCCCCTTGGGCGAATCGAAAGCTTTCTTT. The chain links TRBV5-6 to TRBJ1-1; D is unresolved. V gave up 4 bases and J gave up 9 bases, with 16 bases separating them. The CDR3 loop spans 13 amino acids. Germline V lookup: CDR1 SGHDT, CDR2 YYEEEE.

The V and J genes are TRBV29-1 and TRBJ2-6, with TRBD1 matching 10 bases. Germline values: CDR1 SQVTM, CDR2 ANQGSEA. This CDR3 has 17 amino acids. The V segment lost 6 bases and the J segment 0 bases; nucleotides outside the gene matches: 8. In DNA form, the CDR3 reads TGCAGCGTGAGACAGGGGGCACGGACCTCTGGGGCCAACGTCCTGACTTTC. Residues: CSVRQGARTSGANVLTF. Complete variable domain (other parts from reference TRBV29-1 and TRBJ2-6): SAVISQKPSRDICQRGTSLTIQCQVDSQVTMMFWYRQQPGQSLTLIATANQGSEATYESGFVIDKFPISRPNLTFSTLTVSNMSPEDSSIYLCSVRQGARTSGANVLTFGAGSRLTVL.

This chain joins TRBV6-1 and TRBJ2-3; no definite D call. The germline V and J ends were trimmed by 2 bases and 1 base, with 7 bases remaining between them. This CDR3 is built from 14 residues. In germline, CDR1 is MNHNS, CDR2 SASEGT. CDR3 in amino acids: CASSERAGTDTQYF. The DNA of the CDR3 is TGTGCCAGCAGTGAACGGGCCGGCACAGATACGCAGTATTTT.